This TCR beta chain is drawn from a study of long-term antiretroviral therapy in people with HIV (dated by TCRdb to between 2020 and 2023). Notes on the research overall: Collection of the earliest samples took place about a decade ahead of the 2015 WHO recommendation for immediate ART, at a time when ART was typically delayed until CD4 counts fell. Whether ART initiation and durable HIV suppression were associated with changes in peripheral blood TRB repertoire composition and diversity was tested in a retrospective serial study. From 25 to 30 adults with confirmed HIV infection, the cohort provided approximately 210 cryopreserved PBMC samples, gathered serially across a mean of about six years (range 1-12). Among the roughly 30 participants with HIV, about a dozen were female. No cross-contamination during QIAcube processing turned up in test extractions that ran a monoclonal T-cell line alongside 33 polyclonal samples.

Overall study outcomes, separate from this receptor: CDR3 length ranges in HIV repertoires were narrower than in controls, and network structure suggested an antigen-experienced repertoire with only a slight naive shift after ART. ART initiation was associated with a significant increase in TRB diversity, but diversity stayed significantly below transplant donor controls even after long-term ART. Limited PBMC availability meant only the TCR beta chain was sequenced, without alpha chain pairing. The repertoire was dominated across all time points by expanded TRB clones identified before ART initiation, although this dominance was seen to fluctuate and to decrease in many PLHIV after ART. Samples dated from about 2003 to 2018, and the ART regimens used may be less effective than current ones. Inferences about post-ART repertoire changes were limited because no data were available on ART adherence, viral resistance or therapy changes. Unsorted PBMC were profiled instead of sorted CD4+ and CD8+ T cells because pre-ART samples had limited cell numbers.

The immunoSEQ hsTCRB v3.0 assay was used at survey level resolution to sequence the TRB variable region. TRB sequencing targeted a depth of about 35,000-50,000 T-cell genomes per sample. An Illumina MiSeq with a v3 150-cycle kit was used to sequence the pooled TRB libraries. Concerning the study's data processing: Repertoire analysis was run in R within a reproducible Nextflow workflow that covered QC, data transformation and analysis. LymphoSeq2, an R package for exploring AIRR-Seq data, was used to implement custom analyses. A handful of samples that produced fewer than 5000 total TRB sequences were removed, so 150 to 200 HIV repertoires were analyzed. Among the approximately 190 retained HIV repertoires, 59 were collected before ART initiation and 129 after ART initiation. Each repertoire was downsampled to 5000 TRB nucleotide sequences, and summary statistics were averaged across 100 downsampling iterations. The analysis kept only TRB sequences whose CDR3 regions were at least seven amino acids long. A Shannon entropy-derived clonality score and the Gini coefficient were used to measure diversity. In the repertoire networks, any two of the top 5000 CDR3 amino acid sequences were linked whenever the two sequences differed by an edit distance of one. For TRB CDR3 amino acid sequences, antigen specificity groups and MHC restriction were predicted with GLIPH2. To flag known CMV, EBV, HIV or tissue antigen associations, CDR3 amino acid sequences were matched against VDJdb and McPAS-TCR. Pre-ART, post-ART and control groups were compared with Wilcoxon signed-rank tests and Holm-Bonferroni correction. TCRdb provides this immuneACCESS table in a form limited to in-frame rearrangements. Some clones are lacking; in checked studies, under half of them reflect an unresolved V gene, and why the rest are absent is not known. V, J and clone size reflect that table, while D and trimming were determined from the DNA. In all, the sample holds about 20,000 clones, and approximately 88% of those were seen once. 8.8% of the sample is taken by the ten largest.

Taken from cysteine to phenylalanine, the CDR3 has 13 residues. Only the CDR3 portion is preserved as DNA: 39 bases, with reading frame beginning at the first base. Via the germline V gene (reference sequence), CDR1 is SEHNR and CDR2 FQNEAQ. Between the V and J ends, shortened by 5 bases and 0 bases respectively, the junction contains 8 bases. Turning to this clone: There is no known antigen for this receptor. Within one base of it there is no much larger clone, and no base qualities were kept.

Inclusion was restricted to participants for whom at least one PBMC sample before ART initiation and at least two post-ART samples were available. Treatment was received in the United States of America by all participants with HIV. Before DNA extraction, cryopreserved samples containing 1-10 million PBMC were thawed and washed. At the time of the earliest PBMC sample for each participant with HIV, ages ranged from roughly 23 to 55 years. PBMC samples from each participant spanned 1-4 timepoints before ART initiation and 2-8 timepoints after ART initiation, with a median of 7 samples. For every participant, serial HIV viral load, CD4+ T-cell count, ART history and demographic data were obtained. Genomic DNA was extracted from unsorted PBMC with a Qiagen kit on a QIAcube, processed in batches of 12 samples.

The sequence joins TRBV7-9 to TRBJ2-7; no confident D gene assignment can be made. Here the sequenced sample was unsorted PBMCs, taken 1.2 years after starting antiretroviral therapy. The TCR originated in a woman in her forties with HIV. The CDR3 loop reads CASSRDGSYEQYF. The nucleotides are TGTGCCAGCAGCCGCGACGGCTCCTACGAGCAGTACTTC. Beyond the CDR3, the reference TRBV7-9 and TRBJ2-7 genes provide the residues; the full variable domain reads: DTGVSQNPRHKITKRGQNVTFRCDPISEHNRLYWYRQTLGQGPEFLTYFQNEAQLEKSRLLSDRFSAERPKGSFSTLEIQRTEQGDSAMYLCASSRDGSYEQYFGPGTRLTVT.